A selection of T cell receptor beta chains follows, all from one sample in a study of blood T cell repertoires in COVID-19. Some clones are missing from TCRdb's copy, which holds only in-frame ones; the method was immunoSEQ multiplex PCR. The sample lists some 110,000 clones; roughly 86% were seen once. Sequencing was performed on peripheral blood. These TCRs come from a middle-aged man with acute or convalescent COVID-19. CDR3s include the opening cysteine and the closing phenylalanine or tryptophan.

J gene | V gene | CDR3 protein
TRBJ1-3 | TRBV6-1 | CASSDFPTGAIENTIYF
TRBJ2-1 | TRBV11-2 | CASSGQGADEQFF
TRBJ2-3 | TRBV5-1 | CASSVRLAGGGTDTQYF
TRBJ1-1 | TRBV5-6 | CASSETPRGLNEAFF
TRBJ2-2 | TRBV19 | CASSIAAGVGELFF
TRBJ2-1 | TRBV13 | CASSLGGGTGQGNEQFF
TRBJ2-3 | TRBV5-5 | CASSLESYTQYF
TRBJ1-2 | TRBV12-3/TRBV12-4 | CASSRTRSIYTF
TRBJ2-1 | TRBV11-3 | CASSRTSGGEQFF
TRBJ1-3 | TRBV3-1/TRBV3-2 | CASSQDRGAGNTIYF
TRBJ1-6 | TRBV30 | CAWRRVEGGSPLHF
TRBJ2-6 | TRBV6-1 | CASSEATGQATGANVLTF
TRBJ2-7 | TRBV9 | CASSVVGLAGADEQYF
TRBJ2-5 | TRBV7-2 | CASGAGGNQETQYF
TRBJ1-4 | TRBV5-1 | CASSLAGTDEKLFF
TRBJ2-7 | TRBV5-1 | CASSSRDNSYEQYF
TRBJ1-2 | TRBV7-2 | CASSSNYGYTF
TRBJ2-5 | TRBV3-1/TRBV3-2 | CASSTRTSGEETQYF
TRBJ1-2 | TRBV19 | CASSISGFYGYTF
TRBJ1-2 | TRBV27 | CASRVTGDRGYTF
TRBJ2-2 | TRBV29-1 | CSVADRSSTGELFF